Below, one T cell receptor beta chain is given with its context. This sample stems from a study of beta chain features in type 1 diabetes. From germline, CDR1 is MDHEN and CDR2 SYDVKM. The germline V and J ends were trimmed by 5 bases and 6 bases, with 20 bases remaining between them. CDR3 length equals 16 residues. The investigators reverse transcribed all of the isolated RNA, so they sequenced expressed TCRB transcripts. This table comes from immunoSEQ multiplex PCR, and its TCRdb copy is limited to in-frame clones, with some not included. The table records about 290,000 clones, about 8.5% of them present only once.

The specimen was central memory CD4+ T cells from blood. The TCR sequence derives from a woman younger than 35 in good health. The chain carries TRBV28 and TRBJ1-5; possible D gene TRBD1, 5 bases. DNA for the CDR3: TGTGCCAGCAGTAACCCTCCGACAGATATGGGTCAGCCCCAGCATTTT. It is translated as CASSNPPTDMGQPQHF.